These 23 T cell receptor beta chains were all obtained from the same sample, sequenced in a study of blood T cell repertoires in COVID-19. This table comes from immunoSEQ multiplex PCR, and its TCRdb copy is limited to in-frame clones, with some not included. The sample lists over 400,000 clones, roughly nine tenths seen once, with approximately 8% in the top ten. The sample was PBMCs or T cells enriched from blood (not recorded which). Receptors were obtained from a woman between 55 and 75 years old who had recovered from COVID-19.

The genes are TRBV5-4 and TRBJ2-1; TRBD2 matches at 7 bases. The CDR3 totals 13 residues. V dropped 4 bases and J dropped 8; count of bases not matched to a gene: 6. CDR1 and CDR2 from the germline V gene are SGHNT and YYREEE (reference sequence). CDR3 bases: TGTGCCAGCAGCCGAGGGAGGGGTGATGAGCAGTTCTTC. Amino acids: CASSRGRGDEQFF.

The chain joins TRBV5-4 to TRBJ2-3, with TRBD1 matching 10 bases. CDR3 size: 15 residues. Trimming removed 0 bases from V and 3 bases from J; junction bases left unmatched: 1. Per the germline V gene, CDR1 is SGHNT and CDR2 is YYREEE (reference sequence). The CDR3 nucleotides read TGTGCCAGCAGCTTGGCGGGACAGGGGACAGATACGCAGTATTTT. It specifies CASSLAGQGTDTQYF. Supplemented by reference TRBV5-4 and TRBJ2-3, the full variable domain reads ETGVTQSPTHLIKTRGQQVTLRCSSQSGHNTVSWYQQALGQGPQFIFQYYREEENGRGNFPPRFSGLQFPNYSSELNVNALELDDSALYLCASSLAGQGTDTQYFGPGTRLTVL.

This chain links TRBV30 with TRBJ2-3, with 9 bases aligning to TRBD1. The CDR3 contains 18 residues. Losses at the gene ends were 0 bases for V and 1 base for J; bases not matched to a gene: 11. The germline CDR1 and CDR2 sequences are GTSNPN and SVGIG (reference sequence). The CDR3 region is CAWSVLGRGQGGTDTQYF. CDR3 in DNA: TGTGCCTGGAGTGTACTGGGCCGGGGACAGGGAGGCACAGATACGCAGTATTTT.

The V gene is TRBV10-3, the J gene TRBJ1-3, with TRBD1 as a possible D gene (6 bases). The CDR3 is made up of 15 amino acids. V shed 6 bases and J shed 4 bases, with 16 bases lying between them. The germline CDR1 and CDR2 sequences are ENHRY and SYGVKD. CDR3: CAISLDSNPGNTIYF. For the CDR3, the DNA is TGTGCCATCAGCCTGGACAGCAACCCGGGAAACACCATATATTTT.

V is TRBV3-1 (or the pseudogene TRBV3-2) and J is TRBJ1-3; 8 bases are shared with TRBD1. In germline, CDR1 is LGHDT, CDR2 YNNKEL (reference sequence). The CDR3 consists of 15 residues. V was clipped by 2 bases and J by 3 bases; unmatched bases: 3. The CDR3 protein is CASSQQGAGGNTIYF. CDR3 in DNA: TGTGCCAGCAGCCAACAGGGGGCCGGTGGAAACACCATATATTTT.

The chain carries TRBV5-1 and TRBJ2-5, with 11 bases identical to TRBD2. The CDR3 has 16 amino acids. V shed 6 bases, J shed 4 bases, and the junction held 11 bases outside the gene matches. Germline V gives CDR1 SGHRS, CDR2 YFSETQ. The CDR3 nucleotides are TGCGCCAGCAAAGGGGGAAATCTAGCGGGGGGAGAGACCCAGTACTTC. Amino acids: CASKGGNLAGGETQYF.

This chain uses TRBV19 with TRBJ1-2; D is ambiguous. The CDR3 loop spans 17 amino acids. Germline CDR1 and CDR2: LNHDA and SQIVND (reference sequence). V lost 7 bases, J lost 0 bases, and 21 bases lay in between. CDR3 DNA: TGTGCCAGTACCCCGCGGGGTGGTACTCACTCTAACTATGGCTACACCTTC. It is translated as CASTPRGGTHSNYGYTF.

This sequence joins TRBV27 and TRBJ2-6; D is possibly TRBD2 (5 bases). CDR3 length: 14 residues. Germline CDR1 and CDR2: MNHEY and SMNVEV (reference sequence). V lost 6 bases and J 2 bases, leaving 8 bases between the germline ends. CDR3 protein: CASRAGPGANVLTF. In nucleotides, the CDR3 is TGTGCCAGCAGGGCGGGCCCTGGGGCCAACGTCCTGACTTTC.

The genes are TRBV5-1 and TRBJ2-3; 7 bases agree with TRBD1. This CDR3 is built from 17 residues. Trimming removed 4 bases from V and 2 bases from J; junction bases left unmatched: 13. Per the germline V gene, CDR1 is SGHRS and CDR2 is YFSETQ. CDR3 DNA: TGCGCCAGCAGCCACCCACGACAGGGCGCTCCCACAGATACGCAGTATTTT. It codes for CASSHPRQGAPTDTQYF.

CDR3 loop: CASSYSRGGQNEQFF. In nucleotides, the CDR3 is TGTGCCAGCAGTTACTCTCGGGGGGGCCAGAATGAGCAGTTCTTC. The rearrangement links TRBV6-2 or TRBV6-3 to TRBJ2-1; 8 bases are shared with TRBD2. From germline, CDR1 is MNHEY and CDR2 SVGEGT. The V segment lost 0 bases and the J segment 7 bases; nucleotides outside the gene matches: 5. The CDR3 extends over 15 amino acids.

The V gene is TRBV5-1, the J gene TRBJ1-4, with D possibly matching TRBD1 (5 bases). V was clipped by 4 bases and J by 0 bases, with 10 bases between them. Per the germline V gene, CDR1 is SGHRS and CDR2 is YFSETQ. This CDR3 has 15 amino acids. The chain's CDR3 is CASSPPTATNEKLFF. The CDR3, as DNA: TGCGCCAGCAGCCCACCGACAGCAACTAATGAAAAACTGTTTTTT.

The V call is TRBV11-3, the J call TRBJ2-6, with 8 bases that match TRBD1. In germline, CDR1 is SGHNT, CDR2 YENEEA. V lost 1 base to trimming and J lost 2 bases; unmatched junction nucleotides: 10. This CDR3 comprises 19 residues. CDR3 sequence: CASSLARGQVVTGANVLTF. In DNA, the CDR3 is TGTGCCAGCAGCTTAGCCCGGGGACAGGTAGTAACTGGGGCCAACGTCCTGACTTTC.

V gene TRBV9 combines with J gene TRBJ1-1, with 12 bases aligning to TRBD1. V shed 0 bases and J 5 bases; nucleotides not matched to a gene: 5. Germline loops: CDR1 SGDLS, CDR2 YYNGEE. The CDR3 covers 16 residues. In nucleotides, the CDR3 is TGTGCCAGCAGCGTAGGGGACAGGGGGCGCAGGACTGAAGCTTTCTTT. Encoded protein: CASSVGDRGRRTEAFF.

Here the CDR3 DNA reads TGTGCCAGCAGCCAAGTCAGAGGGTTGGTAGGAGCTAACTATGGCTACACCTTC. This gives the protein CASSQVRGLVGANYGYTF. The chain carries TRBV3-1 (or the pseudogene TRBV3-2) and TRBJ1-2; D gene uncertain. Germline V CDR1 and CDR2: LGHDT, YNNKEL (reference sequence). The V gene lost 1 base and the J gene lost 0 bases, with 18 bases spanning the gap. The CDR3 runs 18 residues.

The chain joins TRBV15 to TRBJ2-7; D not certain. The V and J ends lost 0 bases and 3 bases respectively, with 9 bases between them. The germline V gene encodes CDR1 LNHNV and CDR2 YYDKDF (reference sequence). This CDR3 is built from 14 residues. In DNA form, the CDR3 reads TGTGCCACCAGCAGAGATCAAGCGATCTACGAGCAGTACGTC. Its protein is CATSRDQAIYEQYV.

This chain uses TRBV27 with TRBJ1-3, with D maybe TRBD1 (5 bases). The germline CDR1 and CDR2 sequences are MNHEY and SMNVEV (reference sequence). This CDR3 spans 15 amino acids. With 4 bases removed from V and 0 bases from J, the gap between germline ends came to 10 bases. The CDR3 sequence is CASSCETASGNTIYF. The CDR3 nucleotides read TGTGCCAGCAGTTGCGAGACAGCCTCTGGAAACACCATATATTTT.

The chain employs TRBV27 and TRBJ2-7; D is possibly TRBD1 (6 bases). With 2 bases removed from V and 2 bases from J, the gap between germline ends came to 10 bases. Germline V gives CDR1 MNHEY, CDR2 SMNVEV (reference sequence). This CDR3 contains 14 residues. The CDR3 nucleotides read TGTGCCAGCAGTTTAACAGGGTCAGCCTACGAGCAGTACGTC. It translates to CASSLTGSAYEQYV.

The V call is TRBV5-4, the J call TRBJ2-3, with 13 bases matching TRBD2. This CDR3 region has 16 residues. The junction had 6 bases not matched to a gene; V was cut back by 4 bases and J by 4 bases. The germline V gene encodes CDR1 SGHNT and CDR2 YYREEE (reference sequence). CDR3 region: CASSPTTSGGADTQYF. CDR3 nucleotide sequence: TGTGCCAGCAGCCCAACAACTAGCGGGGGGGCAGATACGCAGTATTTT.

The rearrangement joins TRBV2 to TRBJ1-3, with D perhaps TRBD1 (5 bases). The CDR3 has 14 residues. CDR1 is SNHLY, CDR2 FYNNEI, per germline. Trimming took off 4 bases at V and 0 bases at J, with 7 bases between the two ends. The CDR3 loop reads CASSAGNSGNTIYF. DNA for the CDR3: TGTGCCAGCAGTGCAGGGAACTCTGGAAACACCATATATTTT.

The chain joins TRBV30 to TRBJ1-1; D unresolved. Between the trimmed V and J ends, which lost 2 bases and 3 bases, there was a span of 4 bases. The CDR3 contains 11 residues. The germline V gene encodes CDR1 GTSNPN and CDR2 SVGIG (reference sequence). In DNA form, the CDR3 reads TGTGCCTGGAGTTCGTACACTGAAGCTTTCTTT. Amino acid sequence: CAWSSYTEAFF.

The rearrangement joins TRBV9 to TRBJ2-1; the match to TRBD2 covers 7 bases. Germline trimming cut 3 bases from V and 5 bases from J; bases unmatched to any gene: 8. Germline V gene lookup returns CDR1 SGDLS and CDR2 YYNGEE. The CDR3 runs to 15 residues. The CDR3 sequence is CASSAPGGGHNEQFF. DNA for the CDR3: TGTGCCAGCAGCGCACCGGGAGGAGGGCACAATGAGCAGTTCTTC.

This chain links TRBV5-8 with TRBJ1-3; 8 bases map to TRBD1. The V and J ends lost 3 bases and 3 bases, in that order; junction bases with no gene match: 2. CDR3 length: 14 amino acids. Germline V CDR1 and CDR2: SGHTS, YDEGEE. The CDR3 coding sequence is TGTGCCAGCAGCTCTGGGACAGGTGGAAACACCATATATTTT. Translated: CASSSGTGGNTIYF. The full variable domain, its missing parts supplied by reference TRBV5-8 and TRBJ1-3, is EAGVTQSPTHLIKTRGQQATLRCSPISGHTSVYWYQQALGLGLQFLLWYDEGEERNRGNFPPRFSGRQFPNYSSELNVNALELEDSALYLCASSSGTGGNTIYFGEGSWLTVV.

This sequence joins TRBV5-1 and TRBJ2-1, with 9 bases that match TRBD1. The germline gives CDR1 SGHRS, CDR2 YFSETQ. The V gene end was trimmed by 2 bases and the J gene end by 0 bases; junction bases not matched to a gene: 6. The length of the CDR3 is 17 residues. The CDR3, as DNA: TGCGCCAGCAGCTTTGGGACAGGGCTATCCTCCTACAATGAGCAGTTCTTC. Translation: CASSFGTGLSSYNEQFF.